This T cell receptor (beta chain) appears in the sequencing data of a study of OX40 agonist ivuxolimab in advanced cancers. Background on the study: Each patient was given ivuxolimab into a vein every 2 weeks, at 0.01 to 10 mg/kg. Partial responses occurred in three patients (one hepatocellular carcinoma, two cutaneous melanoma).

Libraries were prepared by immunoSEQ multiplex PCR; TCRdb keeps only in-frame clonotypes and omits some of them. The repertoire consists of tens of thousands of clones, with about 90% occurring once and the leading ten covering roughly 4%. CDR3 size: 16 residues. Germline loops: CDR1 MGHRA, CDR2 YSYEKL. The V gene lost 0 bases and the J gene lost 4 bases, with 15 bases spanning the gap. This rearrangement joins TRBV4-1 to TRBJ1-1; D is unclear. The material sequenced was CD4+ or CD8+ T cells sorted from blood, taken in a trial of the OX40 agonist ivuxolimab. The TCR was taken from an adult with an advanced solid tumor such as melanoma, head and neck, liver or kidney cancer. The CDR3 is CASSQDPGSQGTEAFF. In DNA form, the CDR3 reads TGCGCCAGCAGCCAAGATCCGGGGAGTCAAGGCACTGAAGCTTTCTTT.